The next 24 T cell receptor beta chains were all read from a single sample in a study of cytomegalovirus exposure and HLA in healthy donors. In the PCR, 60 Vbeta and 13 Jbeta primers were used. The table came from immunoSEQ multiplex PCR; TCRdb's copy has only in-frame clones and leaves some out. The table records some 80,000 clones, 60% to 80% of them present only once. The sample was PBMCs. These receptors came from a man in his fifties in good health and CMV-seronegative.

The chain couples TRBV25-1 to TRBJ1-4; the D gene is possibly TRBD1 (5 bases). The CDR3 extends over 14 amino acids. Germline V gene sequence: CDR1 MGHDK, CDR2 SYGVNS. The germline V and J ends were trimmed by 2 bases and 7 bases, with 11 bases remaining between them. CDR3: CASSEQGGVEKLFF. CDR3 nucleotides: TGTGCCAGCAGTGAACAGGGTGGGGTTGAAAAACTGTTTTTT.

This chain links TRBV6-5 with TRBJ2-6; D remains unclear. The germline V gene encodes CDR1 MNHEY and CDR2 SVGAGI. The CDR3 is made up of 15 amino acids. Trimming stripped 5 bases from V and 4 bases from J, with 12 bases between. CDR3 amino acids: CASSLEQTGANVLTF. For the CDR3, the DNA is TGTGCCAGCAGTCTCGAGCAAACGGGGGCCAACGTCCTGACTTTC.

The rearrangement links TRBV9 to TRBJ1-1; unclear D gene. Germline V gives CDR1 SGDLS, CDR2 YYNGEE. The CDR3 consists of 13 residues. V was clipped by 6 bases and J by 1 base, with 10 bases between them. As DNA, the CDR3 is TGTGCCAGCACCCCGTCAGGGAACACTGAAGCTTTCTTT. It specifies CASTPSGNTEAFF.

V usage is TRBV11-2 and J usage is TRBJ2-2, with D uncertain. CDR3 length equals 15 residues. Germline CDR1 reads SGHAT; CDR2 reads FQNNGV. V was cut by 2 bases and J by 3 bases, with 10 bases left in between. The CDR3 region is CASSLFSSDTGELFF. CDR3 in DNA: TGTGCCAGCAGCTTATTTAGTTCTGACACCGGGGAGCTGTTTTTT.

The sample holds a few counts of this clone. The chain uses TRBV6-1 and TRBJ1-4; 7 bases are shared with TRBD1. The CDR3 is 13 amino acids. J was trimmed by 7 bases and V by 8 bases; bases with no gene match: 7. Germline CDR1 and CDR2: MNHNS and SASEGT. The CDR3 region has the DNA TGTGCCAGCCAGGACAGGCCTTTTGAAAAACTGTTTTTT. Translating it yields CASQDRPFEKLFF.

This clone was observed a few times. The chain is built from TRBV25-1 and TRBJ1-6; 8 positions match TRBD1. After removal of 6 bases from V and 10 bases from J, the junction contained 11 bases not matched to a gene. The CDR3 runs 15 residues. CDR1 and CDR2 (germline): MGHDK, SYGVNS. In DNA form, the CDR3 reads TGTGCCAGCAGACCCCCGGGCAGGGGGCGGTCACCCCTCCACTTT. Protein product: CASRPPGRGRSPLHF.

The CDR3 loop is CASNWGVGAATNEKLFF. CDR3 coding DNA: TGCGCCAGCAACTGGGGGGTCGGGGCAGCAACTAATGAAAAACTGTTTTTT. The chain combines TRBV5-1 with TRBJ1-4; perhaps TRBD1 as D (5 bases). Per germline, CDR1 SGHRS and CDR2 YFSETQ. The germline V and J ends were trimmed by 6 bases and 0 bases, with 18 bases remaining between them. The CDR3 is 17 amino acids.

The chain carries TRBV11-2 and TRBJ2-7; TRBD2 agrees at 8 bases. CDR3 size: 15 residues. Germline trimming cut 0 bases from V and 3 bases from J; bases unmatched to any gene: 4. The germline gives CDR1 SGHAT, CDR2 FQNNGV. Here the CDR3 reads CASSLEAGAYYEQYF. In DNA, the CDR3 is TGTGCCAGCAGCTTAGAAGCGGGGGCCTACTACGAGCAGTACTTC.

This chain's CDR3 is CASSVAGSRNYGYTF. The CDR3 DNA is TGCGCCAGCAGCGTTGCGGGGTCAAGGAACTATGGCTACACCTTC. The chain carries TRBV5-1 and TRBJ1-2; D unresolved. The V gene lost 4 bases and the J gene lost 2 bases, with 15 bases spanning the gap. CDR3 length: 15 amino acids. Germline V lookup: CDR1 SGHRS, CDR2 YFSETQ.

This clone was counted a few times. The CDR3 bases are TGTGCCAGCAGTTACACTCGGAGCTCCTACGAGCAGTACTTC. Protein: CASSYTRSSYEQYF. This rearrangement joins TRBV6-5 to TRBJ2-5, with no clear D. The tail of the sequence fits TRBJ2-7 better, so the J call may be wrong. This CDR3 is built from 14 residues. Per germline, CDR1 MNHEY and CDR2 SVGAGI.

J is TRBJ1-2 and V is TRBV5-5; a possible D gene is TRBD1 (5 bases). The CDR3 totals 16 residues. Germline V CDR1 and CDR2: SGHKS, YYEKEE (reference sequence). Trimming took off 0 bases at V and 4 bases at J, with 16 bases between the two ends. In DNA, the CDR3 is TGTGCCAGCAGCTTGGGTCCAGAGCGCGGGGGCTATGGCTACACCTTC. Amino acids: CASSLGPERGGYGYTF. Variable domain in full (rest from reference TRBV5-5 and TRBJ1-2): DAGVTQSPTHLIKTRGQQVTLRCSPISGHKSVSWYQQVLGQGPQFIFQYYEKEERGRGNFPDRFSARQFPNYSSELNVNALLLGDSALYLCASSLGPERGGYGYTFGSGTRLTVV.

V usage is TRBV25-1 and J usage is TRBJ2-2, with TRBD1 matching over 7 bases. Trimming cost V 6 bases and J 5 bases; bases outside gene matches: 6. This CDR3 is 14 amino acids long. CDR1 is MGHDK, CDR2 SYGVNS, per germline. In DNA form, the CDR3 reads TGTGCCAGCAGGCAGACAGGGAGTACCGGGGAGCTGTTTTTT. This codes for CASRQTGSTGELFF.

This chain uses TRBV4-2 with TRBJ1-1; D is ambiguous. Trimming stripped 3 bases from V and 3 bases from J, with 8 bases between. Germline assignment: CDR1 LGHNA and CDR2 YNFKEQ. The CDR3 has 13 residues. CDR3 sequence (DNA): TGTGCCAGCAGCCATGGGGAGGACACTGAAGCTTTCTTT. Encoded protein: CASSHGEDTEAFF.

This clone was counted between two and nine times. The chain's CDR3 is CASSPTSAGELFF. CDR3 DNA: TGTGCCAGCAGCCCGACTAGCGCCGGGGAGCTGTTTTTT. This chain links TRBV7-9 with TRBJ2-2, with 8 bases matching TRBD2. V lost 5 bases to trimming and J lost 6 bases; unmatched junction nucleotides: 2. Germline loops: CDR1 SEHNR, CDR2 FQNEAQ (reference sequence). The CDR3 spans 13 residues. The whole variable domain, filled in from reference TRBV7-9 and TRBJ2-2, reads DTGVSQNPRHKITKRGQNVTFRCDPISEHNRLYWYRQTLGQGPEFLTYFQNEAQLEKSRLLSDRFSAERPKGSFSTLEIQRTEQGDSAMYLCASSPTSAGELFFGEGSRLTVL.

The chain carries TRBV11-2 and TRBJ1-2, with D tentatively TRBD1 (5 bases). This CDR3 contains 14 residues. With 5 bases removed from V and 6 bases from J, the gap between germline ends came to 16 bases. Germline V gene sequence: CDR1 SGHAT, CDR2 FQNNGV. The CDR3 nucleotides are TGTGCCAGCAGCCCCAGCGTGGGGCGAGATGGCTACACCTTC. Translation gives CASSPSVGRDGYTF. The full variable domain, completed using reference TRBV11-2 and TRBJ1-2, is EAGVAQSPRYKIIEKRQSVAFWCNPISGHATLYWYQQILGQGPKLLIQFQNNGVVDDSQLPKDRFSAERLKGVDSTLKIQPAKLEDSAVYLCASSPSVGRDGYTFGSGTRLTVV.

This clone was observed a handful of times. V and J are TRBV7-6 and TRBJ2-7, with 7 bases fitting TRBD1. Germline V gene data show CDR1 as SGHVS and CDR2 as FNYEAQ. The J segment lost 5 bases and the V segment lost 5 bases, leaving 9 bases of the junction unmatched. The CDR3 has 14 residues. The CDR3: CASSLMLQGNEQYF. CDR3 DNA: TGTGCCAGCAGCCTAATGCTACAGGGGAACGAGCAGTACTTC.

The chain joins TRBV5-1 to TRBJ1-4; D ambiguous. CDR1 is SGHRS and CDR2 is YFSETQ in the germline V gene. Trimming cost V 0 bases and J 11 bases, with 14 bases left between them. The CDR3 length is 14 residues. The CDR3 loop reads CASSLGGSARKLFF. The CDR3 DNA reads as TGCGCCAGCAGCTTGGGCGGGTCTGCTAGGAAACTGTTTTTT.

The chain couples TRBV4-1 to TRBJ2-7; TRBD2 matches 8 bases. The V and J ends lost 1 base and 4 bases, in that order; junction bases with no gene match: 6. The CDR3 extends over 15 amino acids. The germline V gene encodes CDR1 MGHRA and CDR2 YSYEKL. The CDR3, as DNA: TGCGCCAGCAGCCAAGTCGGGGGGGGATCGTACGAGCAGTACTTC. Its translation: CASSQVGGGSYEQYF.

This clone was seen a handful of times. V is TRBV6-1 and J is TRBJ2-2, with unresolved D. Trimming removed 6 bases from V and 5 bases from J, with 13 bases in between. The germline V gene encodes CDR1 MNHNS and CDR2 SASEGT. The CDR3 is 14 amino acids. This CDR3 is CASSTQYLTGELFF. CDR3 in DNA: TGTGCCAGCAGCACACAATATTTGACCGGGGAGCTGTTTTTT.

The V call is TRBV5-5, the J call TRBJ2-7; 10 bases align to TRBD1. V trimming: 3 bases; J trimming: 1 base; junction bases outside the gene matches: 1. This CDR3 spans 14 amino acids. The V gene's germline CDR1 is SGHKS and CDR2 YYEKEE (reference sequence). The CDR3 DNA is TGTGCCAGCAGCTGGGGACAGGGGTCCTACGAGCAGTACTTC. This gives the protein CASSWGQGSYEQYF.

This chain links TRBV5-5 with TRBJ2-4, with D tentatively TRBD1 (5 bases). Trimming cost V 0 bases and J 6 bases, with 13 bases left between them. Looked up from germline, CDR1 is SGHKS and CDR2 is YYEKEE (reference sequence). The length of the CDR3 is 15 residues. This CDR3 is CASSLEGIGLNIQYF. Written as DNA, the CDR3 is TGTGCCAGCAGCTTGGAGGGGATTGGGCTAAACATTCAGTACTTC. Combining the CDR3 with reference TRBV5-5 and TRBJ2-4 gives the whole variable domain DAGVTQSPTHLIKTRGQQVTLRCSPISGHKSVSWYQQVLGQGPQFIFQYYEKEERGRGNFPDRFSARQFPNYSSELNVNALLLGDSALYLCASSLEGIGLNIQYFGAGTRLSVL.

The V call is TRBV2, the J call TRBJ1-2; 9 bases are shared with TRBD1. This CDR3 is built from 14 residues. The J segment lost 7 bases and the V segment lost 5 bases, leaving 8 bases of the junction unmatched. Germline values: CDR1 SNHLY, CDR2 FYNNEI. CDR3 sequence reads: CASSLGQGLGGYTF. CDR3 coding DNA: TGTGCCAGCAGTTTGGGACAGGGATTAGGTGGCTACACCTTC.

This clone turned up a few times. V and J are TRBV4-1 and TRBJ2-3, with TRBD1 matching over 11 bases. The CDR3 is 16 amino acids. Germline V CDR1 and CDR2: MGHRA, YSYEKL. Trimming cost V 3 bases and J 5 bases; bases outside gene matches: 7. CDR3 bases: TGCGCCAGCAGCCAGACAGGACAGGGGGCGGTAGATACGCAGTATTTT. This translates into CASSQTGQGAVDTQYF.

The chain couples TRBV2 to TRBJ1-3, with D perhaps matching TRBD1 (5 bases). The CDR3 is made up of 15 amino acids. The germline V gene encodes CDR1 SNHLY and CDR2 FYNNEI. V was shortened by 7 bases and J by 2 bases, with 15 bases between the two germline ends. The CDR3 loop is CASTGVGLAGNTIYF. In DNA, the CDR3 is TGTGCCAGCACCGGGGTGGGACTAGCTGGAAACACCATATATTTT.